One sample yielded the 4 T cell receptor beta chains listed below, sequenced in a study of glioma-infiltrating T cells. TCR alpha and beta CDR3 regions were amplified from RNA using iRepertoire nested multiplex PCR. TCRdb reprocessed the multiplex PCR reads with MiXCR, giving one entry per CDR3 protein. The table records some 130,000 distinct CDR3 sequences, more than 20% of them present only once. Input material: glioma tissue, nonneoplastic brain tissue, or PBMCs (not recorded which). These receptors originate from a human donor with low-grade glioma or glioblastoma, undergoing nonglioma brain surgery, or in good health (not recorded which).

This clonotype appeared many times. The rearrangement uses TRBV20-1 and TRBJ2-3; D is possibly TRBD1 (5 bases). The CDR3 is made up of 12 amino acids. The germline gives CDR1 DFQATT, CDR2 SNEGSKA (reference sequence). The V end lost 7 bases, the J end lost 0 bases, and 8 bases lay between the germline ends. CDR3 DNA: TGCAGTGGTCAGGGCAGCACAGATACGCAGTATTTT. Translated: CSGQGSTDTQYF.

A note on this clonotype: At one boundary the junction diverges from the germline segment, which might be a read error. V and J are TRBV7-8 and TRBJ2-1, with TRBD2 as a possible D gene (6 bases). The germline V gene encodes CDR1 SGHVS and CDR2 FQNEAQ. The CDR3 covers 16 residues. The chain's CDR3 is CACSPDVGGSYNEQFF. The CDR3 DNA sequence: TGTGCCTGCAGCCCCGACGTGGGGGGCTCCTACAATGAGCAGTTCTTC.

This clonotype has just a few counts. V is TRBV20-1 and J is TRBJ1-1; D uncertain. This CDR3 has 15 residues. In germline, CDR1 is DFQATT, CDR2 SNEGSKA (reference sequence). Trimming stripped 2 bases from V and 5 bases from J, with 18 bases between. Here the CDR3 DNA reads TGCAGTGCTAGACCGACAATGGTTGCTCTTACTGAAGCTTTCTTT. It translates to CSARPTMVALTEAFF.

J is TRBJ1-1 and V is TRBV12-3 or TRBV12-4; unclear D gene. Trimming shortened V by 3 bases and J by 0 bases, and 8 bases separated the two germline ends. This CDR3 has 14 residues. DNA for the CDR3: TGTGCCAGCAGTTTGGCCACCATGAACACTGAAGCTTTCTTT. It translates to CASSLATMNTEAFF.